Below, 27 T cell receptor beta chains from the same sample are listed, as sequenced in a study of blood T cell repertoires in COVID-19. The method was immunoSEQ multiplex PCR; TCRdb's version includes in-frame clones alone and lacks a portion of them. The sample has 470,000 or so clones; approximately 85% are singletons. Sequences were obtained from peripheral blood. The receptors come from a human donor in a cohort sampled during active COVID-19.

This chain uses TRBV4-3 with TRBJ2-7, with TRBD1 matching over 9 bases. CDR1 LGHNA and CDR2 YSLEER come from the germline V gene. Unmatched junction bases numbered 6, after V lost 3 bases and J lost 3 bases. This CDR3 spans 15 amino acids. The CDR3 region has the DNA TGCGCCAGCAGCCAGTCCGGGACAGGGATCTACGAGCAGTACTTC. This codes for CASSQSGTGIYEQYF.

The chain recombines TRBV5-6 with TRBJ1-2; tentatively, D is TRBD1 (5 bases). V lost 4 bases, J lost 4 bases, and 14 bases lay in between. Germline CDR1 and CDR2: SGHDT and YYEEEE. This CDR3 has 14 amino acids. For the CDR3, the DNA is TGTGCCAGCAGCGGAGGGGCAGGGATCTATGGCTACACCTTC. Translated: CASSGGAGIYGYTF.

The chain carries TRBV19 and TRBJ1-5; TRBD1 agrees at 9 bases. Trimming removed 5 bases from V and 1 base from J; junction bases left unmatched: 6. The CDR3 sequence is 16 residues long. The V gene's germline CDR1 is LNHDA and CDR2 SQIVND (reference sequence). CDR3: CASSLTGGGSNQPQHF. In nucleotides, the CDR3 is TGTGCCAGTAGTTTAACAGGGGGCGGAAGCAATCAGCCCCAGCATTTT. Full variable domain (rest looked up from reference TRBV19 and TRBJ1-5): DGGITQSPKYLFRKEGQNVTLSCEQNLNHDAMYWYRQDPGQGLRLIYYSQIVNDFQKGDIAEGYSVSREKKESFPLTVTSAQKNPTAFYLCASSLTGGGSNQPQHFGDGTRLSIL.

This chain links TRBV19 with TRBJ1-5; no definite D call. With 5 bases removed from V and 8 bases from J, the gap between germline ends came to 16 bases. Germline lookup yields CDR1 LNHDA and CDR2 SQIVND (reference sequence). The CDR3 length is 14 residues. The chain's CDR3 is CASSAKTGAKPQHF. In DNA, the CDR3 is TGTGCCAGTAGTGCGAAAACCGGTGCGAAGCCCCAGCATTTT.

The chain uses TRBV28 and TRBJ1-1, with 8 bases that match TRBD1. V lost 4 bases and J lost 1; bases outside the gene matches: 5. This CDR3 is built from 15 residues. CDR1 is MDHEN and CDR2 is SYDVKM in the germline V gene. This CDR3 is CASSSQGEKNTEAFF. As DNA, the CDR3 is TGTGCCAGCAGTTCACAGGGGGAGAAGAACACTGAAGCTTTCTTT.

The V call is TRBV3-1 (or the pseudogene TRBV3-2), the J call TRBJ1-2; 7 bases are a match to TRBD1. This CDR3 spans 15 amino acids. Germline V gene data show CDR1 as LGHDT and CDR2 as YNNKEL (reference sequence). J gave up 8 bases and V 3 bases, and 12 bases lay outside the gene matches. The CDR3 sequence is CASSHGTGQGEGYTF. The DNA for the CDR3 is TGTGCCAGCAGCCACGGAACCGGGCAGGGGGAAGGCTACACCTTC.

The chain combines TRBV29-1 with TRBJ1-2; TRBD1 matches 8 bases. The germline V gene encodes CDR1 SQVTM and CDR2 ANQGSEA. This CDR3 is built from 13 residues. V shed 3 bases and J 8 bases; nucleotides not matched to a gene: 8. CDR3 sequence: CSVDRSGTGGYTF. CDR3 nucleotides: TGCAGCGTTGATCGGTCGGGGACAGGAGGCTACACCTTC.

The chain recombines TRBV28 with TRBJ1-5, with unresolved D. Trimming stripped 7 bases from V and 5 bases from J, with 15 bases between. This CDR3 is built from 14 residues. CDR1 and CDR2 (germline): MDHEN, SYDVKM. The CDR3 nucleotides read TGTGCCAGCACCCCCCCTCCCTATGATCAGCCCCAGCATTTT. Translating gives CASTPPPYDQPQHF.

Points on this clone: The same CDR3 also results from other DNA sequences found in this sample. The chain uses TRBV4-3 and TRBJ1-2, with TRBD1 matching 9 bases. The germline gives CDR1 LGHNA, CDR2 YSLEER. V lost 3 bases, J lost 2 bases, and 4 bases stayed unmatched. The CDR3 contains 15 residues. CDR3 loop: CASSQSGTGNYGYTF. The CDR3 DNA reads as TGCGCCAGCAGCCAGTCCGGGACAGGGAACTATGGCTACACCTTC.

The chain employs TRBV15 and TRBJ1-5, with D perhaps TRBD1 (5 bases). Germline CDR1 and CDR2: LNHNV and YYDKDF (reference sequence). CDR3 length: 17 residues. V lost 3 bases, J lost 2 bases, and 17 bases lay in between. The DNA for the CDR3 is TGTGCCACCAGCAGTTTCGGGGAGGGGATTCGCAATCAGCCCCAGCATTTT. Translation: CATSSFGEGIRNQPQHF. Complete variable domain (other parts from reference TRBV15 and TRBJ1-5): DAMVIQNPRYQVTQFGKPVTLSCSQTLNHNVMYWYQQKSSQAPKLLFHYYDKDFNNEADTPDNFQSRRPNTSFCFLDIRSPGLGDTAMYLCATSSFGEGIRNQPQHFGDGTRLSIL.

This clone was seen a single time. The chain uses TRBV14 and TRBJ2-1, with TRBD2 matching 7 bases. The germline CDR1 and CDR2 sequences are SGHDN and FVKESK. The CDR3 spans 16 residues. After removal of 4 bases from V and 3 bases from J, the junction contained 9 bases not matched to a gene. CDR3 nucleotide sequence: TGTGCCAGCAGCCGTTTACTAGCGTCCTACTACAATGAGCAGTTCTTC. Its protein product is CASSRLLASYYNEQFF. The full variable domain, with the rest looked up from reference TRBV14 and TRBJ2-1, is EAGVTQFPSHSVIEKGQTVTLRCDPISGHDNLYWYRRVMGKEIKFLLHFVKESKQDESGMPNNRFLAERTGGTYSTLKVQPAELEDSGVYFCASSRLLASYYNEQFFGPGTRLTVL.

V is TRBV7-3 and J is TRBJ1-1; unclear D gene. Trimming left V 1 base short and J 0 bases short, with 12 bases between. Germline lookup yields CDR1 SGHTA and CDR2 FQGTGA. There are 16 residues in the CDR3. The CDR3 DNA sequence: TGTGCCAGCAGCTTAAATTTCTACAGTGTGAACACTGAAGCTTTCTTT. Protein sequence: CASSLNFYSVNTEAFF.

This chain uses TRBV5-1 with TRBJ1-5; 7 bases line up with TRBD1. Germline V CDR1 and CDR2: SGHRS, YFSETQ. The CDR3 is 16 residues long. After removal of 4 bases from V and 0 bases from J, the junction contained 7 bases not matched to a gene. This chain's CDR3 is CASSPGQSYSNQPQHF. The DNA of the CDR3 is TGCGCCAGCAGCCCGGGACAGAGTTATAGCAATCAGCCCCAGCATTTT.

The V call is TRBV19, the J call TRBJ2-1, with D possibly being TRBD1 (5 bases). The germline V gene encodes CDR1 LNHDA and CDR2 SQIVND (reference sequence). There are 15 residues in the CDR3. V dropped 7 bases and J dropped 2 bases, with 15 bases sitting between them. The CDR3 bases are TGTGCCAGTAAAGTGGGGCCAGGCCCCTACAATGAGCAGTTCTTC. This codes for CASKVGPGPYNEQFF.

V gene TRBV5-6 combines with J gene TRBJ1-5; D is possibly TRBD1 (5 bases). This CDR3 is 14 amino acids long. Trimming took 0 bases from V and 9 from J, leaving 13 bases between them. Germline CDR1 reads SGHDT; CDR2 reads YYEEEE. The CDR3 protein is CASSLDRGVPPQHF. The CDR3 region has the DNA TGTGCCAGCAGCTTGGATCGGGGGGTCCCGCCCCAGCATTTT.

This chain links TRBV21-1 with TRBJ2-7; the DNA was not used to check the table's D call, TRBD2. TRBV21-1 is classified as a pseudogene. The CDR3 totals 18 residues. CDR3 region: CASSGGLAGGYGAYEQYF. In nucleotides, the CDR3 is TGTGCCAGCAGCGGTGGACTAGCGGGAGGGTACGGGGCCTACGAGCAGTACTTC.

This sequence joins TRBV13 and TRBJ2-5; 11 bases match TRBD2. The length of the CDR3 is 17 residues. Per the germline V gene, CDR1 is PRHDT and CDR2 is FYEKMQ (reference sequence). V gave up 2 bases and J gave up 2 bases; unmatched junction bases: 7. CDR3 sequence: CASSLNSGRAVQETQYF. CDR3 DNA sequence: TGTGCCAGCAGCTTAAATAGCGGGAGGGCCGTACAAGAGACCCAGTACTTC.

The table lists this clone with a count of one. This chain connects TRBV6-2 or TRBV6-3 to TRBJ2-2; D call uncertain. V was pared by 6 bases and J by 4 bases, with 9 bases between. Germline values: CDR1 MNHEY, CDR2 SVGEGT. CDR3 length: 13 residues. CDR3 sequence: CASSRLGTGELFF. Here the CDR3 DNA reads TGTGCCAGCAGCCGACTCGGCACCGGGGAGCTGTTTTTT.

The V gene is TRBV21-1, the J gene TRBJ2-2; the table gives TRBD2 as D, unverified against the DNA. TRBV21-1 is a pseudogene locus. CDR3 size: 14 residues. This CDR3 is CASSCPANTGELFF. The CDR3, as DNA: TGTGCCAGCAGCTGTCCCGCGAACACCGGGGAGCTGTTTTTT.

V and J are TRBV5-4 and TRBJ2-2, with TRBD1 identical over 9 bases. The J segment lost 5 bases and the V segment lost 4 bases, leaving 6 bases of the junction unmatched. The germline V gene has CDR1 SGHNT and CDR2 YYREEE (reference sequence). The CDR3 is made up of 15 amino acids. This CDR3 reads CASSLDRGYTGELFF. CDR3 nucleotides: TGTGCCAGCAGCCTCGACAGGGGGTATACCGGGGAGCTGTTTTTT.

The J gene is TRBJ2-2, the V gene TRBV5-1; TRBD2 aligns across 12 bases. CDR1 and CDR2 (germline): SGHRS, YFSETQ. V lost 0 bases to trimming and J lost 4 bases; unmatched junction nucleotides: 10. The CDR3 sequence is 19 residues long. CDR3 nucleotides: TGCGCCAGCAGCTTGGAAGGGCTAGCGGGAGGGCCGGGCACCGGGGAGCTGTTTTTT. Its protein product is CASSLEGLAGGPGTGELFF.

The chain employs TRBV28 and TRBJ1-2; D not certain. V lost 5 bases and J lost 9, with 13 bases in between. The germline CDR1 and CDR2 sequences are MDHEN and SYDVKM. This CDR3 has 12 residues. CDR3 coding DNA: TGTGCCAGCAGTAAACAGTTGGTGAGCTACACCTTC. Its protein product is CASSKQLVSYTF.

The genes are TRBV5-1 and TRBJ2-2; D uncertain. In germline, CDR1 is SGHRS, CDR2 YFSETQ. V lost 1 base and J lost 11, with 6 bases in between. This CDR3 comprises 11 residues. CDR3 loop: CASSLSQELFF. The DNA for the CDR3 is TGCGCCAGCAGCTTGAGCCAAGAGCTGTTTTTT.

V and J are TRBV28 and TRBJ1-3, with D tentatively TRBD1 (5 bases). The CDR3 is 17 amino acids. Germline assignment: CDR1 MDHEN and CDR2 SYDVKM. V lost 3 bases to trimming and J lost 2 bases, with 17 bases between them. This chain's CDR3 is CASSFLVAGRAGNTIYF. For the CDR3, the DNA is TGTGCCAGCAGTTTCCTCGTGGCAGGGAGGGCTGGAAACACCATATATTTT.

The genes are TRBV27 and TRBJ1-4; tentatively, D is TRBD1 (6 bases). V was shortened by 7 bases and J by 6 bases, with 15 bases between the two germline ends. This CDR3 is 14 amino acids long. Looked up from germline, CDR1 is MNHEY and CDR2 is SMNVEV (reference sequence). This CDR3 is CASTSVRGHEKLFF. DNA for the CDR3: TGTGCCAGCACCTCGGTCAGGGGACATGAAAAACTGTTTTTT. The whole variable domain, remainder taken from reference TRBV27 and TRBJ1-4, is EAQVTQNPRYLITVTGKKLTVTCSQNMNHEYMSWYRQDPGLGLRQIYYSMNVEVTDKGDVPEGYKVSRKEKRNFPLILESPSPNQTSLYFCASTSVRGHEKLFFGSGTQLSVL.

This chain links TRBV3-1 (or the pseudogene TRBV3-2) with TRBJ2-7, with 12 bases matching TRBD1. This CDR3 is 15 amino acids long. Looked up from germline, CDR1 is LGHDT and CDR2 is YNNKEL (reference sequence). Losses at the gene ends were 4 bases for V and 5 bases for J; bases not matched to a gene: 6. In DNA, the CDR3 is TGTGCCAGCAGCCTGACCGGGACAGGGGGCGACGAGCAGTACTTC. It codes for CASSLTGTGGDEQYF.

This clone was counted a single time. The chain has TRBV3-1 (or the pseudogene TRBV3-2) and TRBJ2-5, with 7 bases fitting TRBD2. The germline V gene encodes CDR1 LGHDT and CDR2 YNNKEL (reference sequence). Trimming removed 4 bases from V and 3 bases from J; junction bases left unmatched: 5. The CDR3 covers 14 residues. The CDR3 DNA is TGTGCCAGCAGCCCTGGCGGGAGAGAAGAGACCCAGTACTTC. Amino acid sequence: CASSPGGREETQYF.